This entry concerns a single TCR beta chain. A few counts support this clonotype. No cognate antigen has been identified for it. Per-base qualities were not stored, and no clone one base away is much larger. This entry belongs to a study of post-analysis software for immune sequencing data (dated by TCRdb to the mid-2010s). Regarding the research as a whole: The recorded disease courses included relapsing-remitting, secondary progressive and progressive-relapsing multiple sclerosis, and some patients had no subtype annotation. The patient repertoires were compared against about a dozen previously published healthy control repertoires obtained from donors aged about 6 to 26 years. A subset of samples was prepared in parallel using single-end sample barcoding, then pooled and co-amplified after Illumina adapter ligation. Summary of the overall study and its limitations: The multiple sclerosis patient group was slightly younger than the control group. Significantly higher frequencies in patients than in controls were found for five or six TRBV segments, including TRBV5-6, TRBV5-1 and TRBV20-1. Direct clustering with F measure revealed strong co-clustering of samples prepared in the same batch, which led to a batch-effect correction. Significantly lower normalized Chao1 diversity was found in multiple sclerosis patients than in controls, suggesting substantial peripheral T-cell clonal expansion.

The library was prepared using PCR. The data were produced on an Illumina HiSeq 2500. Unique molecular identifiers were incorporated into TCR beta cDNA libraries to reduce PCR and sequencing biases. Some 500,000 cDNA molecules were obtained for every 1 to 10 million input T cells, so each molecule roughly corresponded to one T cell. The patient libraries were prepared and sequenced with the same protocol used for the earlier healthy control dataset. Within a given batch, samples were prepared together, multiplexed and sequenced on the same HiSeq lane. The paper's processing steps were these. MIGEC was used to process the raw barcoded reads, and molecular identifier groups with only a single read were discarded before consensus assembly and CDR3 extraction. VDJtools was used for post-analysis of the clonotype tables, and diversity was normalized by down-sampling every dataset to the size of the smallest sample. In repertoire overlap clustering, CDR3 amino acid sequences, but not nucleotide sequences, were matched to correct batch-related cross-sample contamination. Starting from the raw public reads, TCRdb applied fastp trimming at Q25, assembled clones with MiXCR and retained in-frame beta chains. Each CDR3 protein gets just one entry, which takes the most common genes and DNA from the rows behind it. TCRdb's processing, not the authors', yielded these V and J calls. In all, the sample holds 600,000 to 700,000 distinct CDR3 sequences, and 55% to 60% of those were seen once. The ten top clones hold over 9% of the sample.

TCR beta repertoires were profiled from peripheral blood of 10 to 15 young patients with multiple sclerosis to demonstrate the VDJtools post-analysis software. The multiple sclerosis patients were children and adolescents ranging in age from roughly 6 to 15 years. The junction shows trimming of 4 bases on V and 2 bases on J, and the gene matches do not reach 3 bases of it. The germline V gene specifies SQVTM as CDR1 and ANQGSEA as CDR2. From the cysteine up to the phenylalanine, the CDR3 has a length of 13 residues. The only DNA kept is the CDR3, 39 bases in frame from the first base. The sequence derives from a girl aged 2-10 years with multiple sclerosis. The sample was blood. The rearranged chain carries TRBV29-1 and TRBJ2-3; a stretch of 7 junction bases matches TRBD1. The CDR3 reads CSVGDRATDTQYF. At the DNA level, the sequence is TGCAGCGTTGGAGACAGGGCCACAGATACGCAGTATTTT.